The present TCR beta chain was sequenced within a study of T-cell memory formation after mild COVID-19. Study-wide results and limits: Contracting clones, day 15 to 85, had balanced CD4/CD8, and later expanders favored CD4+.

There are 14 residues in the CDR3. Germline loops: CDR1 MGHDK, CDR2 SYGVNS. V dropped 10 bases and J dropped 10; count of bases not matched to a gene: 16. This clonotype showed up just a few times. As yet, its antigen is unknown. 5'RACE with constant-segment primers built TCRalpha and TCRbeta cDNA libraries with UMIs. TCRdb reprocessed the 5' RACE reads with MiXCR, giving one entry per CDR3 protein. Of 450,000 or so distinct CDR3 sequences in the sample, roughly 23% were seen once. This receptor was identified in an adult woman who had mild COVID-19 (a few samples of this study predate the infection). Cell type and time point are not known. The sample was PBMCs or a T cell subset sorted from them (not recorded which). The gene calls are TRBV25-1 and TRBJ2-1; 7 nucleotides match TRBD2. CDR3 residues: CATKSGGLAEEQFF. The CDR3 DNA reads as TGTGCCACTAAATCCGGCGGGCTAGCGGAAGAGCAGTTCTTC.